Shown below are 6 T cell receptor beta chains from a single sample sequenced in a study of T cell responses to AZD1222 COVID-19 vaccine. Libraries were prepared by immunoSEQ multiplex PCR; TCRdb keeps only in-frame clonotypes and omits some of them. Of about 150,000 clones listed, 75% to 90% were seen once; the top ten hold 6.9%. The sample consisted of peripheral blood, taken after recovery from COVID-19. The source of these receptors is an adult who had recovered from COVID-19.

This clone was counted once. V and J are TRBV5-1 and TRBJ2-7; D might be TRBD1 (6 bases). From germline, CDR1 is SGHRS and CDR2 YFSETQ. The CDR3 has 15 amino acids. The germline V and J ends were trimmed by 0 bases and 6 bases, with 16 bases remaining between them. CDR3 sequence: CASSLASQGVFEQYF. Written as DNA, the CDR3 is TGCGCCAGCAGCTTGGCCTCACAGGGTGTTTTCGAGCAGTACTTC.

The rearrangement links TRBV2 to TRBJ2-7, with D possibly TRBD2 on 5 matching bases. The V end lost 6 bases, the J end lost 0 bases, and 18 bases lay between the germline ends. The CDR3 is made up of 16 amino acids. Germline V CDR1 and CDR2: SNHLY, FYNNEI. CDR3 sequence (DNA): TGTGCCAGCAGGTACTTAGGAGGCCTCAGCTCCTACGAGCAGTACTTC. Residues: CASRYLGGLSSYEQYF.

The chain has TRBV4-2 and TRBJ2-4; D unclear. Germline V gene lookup returns CDR1 LGHNA and CDR2 YNFKEQ. V lost 3 bases, J lost 8 bases, and 14 bases lay in between. This CDR3 contains 14 residues. CDR3 amino acids: CASSQTALRDIQYF. The DNA for the CDR3 is TGTGCCAGCAGCCAGACGGCCTTGCGTGACATTCAGTACTTC.

This chain connects TRBV5-4 to TRBJ1-1; D is perhaps TRBD1 (5 bases). CDR1 and CDR2 from the germline V gene are SGHNT and YYREEE (reference sequence). V dropped 4 bases and J dropped 3 bases, with 19 bases sitting between them. The CDR3 sequence is 16 residues long. The CDR3 spells CASSRVRGNLDTEAFF. In DNA form, the CDR3 reads TGTGCCAGCAGCCGAGTCCGGGGGAACCTGGACACTGAAGCTTTCTTT.

The chain combines TRBV6-5 with TRBJ2-1, with D perhaps TRBD2 (5 bases). Trimming pared 6 bases from V and 9 bases from J, leaving 9 bases between. The CDR3 extends over 11 amino acids. Germline assignment: CDR1 MNHEY and CDR2 SVGAGI. DNA of the CDR3: TGTGCCAGCAGGCGGGTGGGTGAGCAGTTCTTC. Its translation is CASRRVGEQFF.

The gene calls are TRBV29-1 and TRBJ2-1; 8 bases fit TRBD1. From germline, CDR1 is SQVTM and CDR2 ANQGSEA. The CDR3 runs to 12 residues. V was clipped by 4 bases and J by 7 bases; unmatched bases: 3. The CDR3 spells CSVGQGRNEQFF. The CDR3, as DNA: TGCAGCGTTGGACAGGGGAGAAATGAGCAGTTCTTC.